Listed here are 13 T cell receptor beta chains from one sample, sequenced in a study of cytomegalovirus exposure and HLA in healthy donors. Primers for the PCR totalled 60 Vbeta and 13 Jbeta. This table comes from immunoSEQ multiplex PCR, and its TCRdb copy is limited to in-frame clones, with some not included. The sample lists under 200,000 clones, around 80% occurring once. The sequencing sample was made of PBMCs. These receptors came from a man in his forties or fifties in good health and CMV-seronegative.

V and J are TRBV5-6 and TRBJ2-1; a weak D match, TRBD2 (6 bases). Germline CDR1 and CDR2: SGHDT and YYEEEE. V was clipped by 3 bases and J by 11 bases, with 24 bases between them. CDR3 length: 16 amino acids. CDR3 bases: TGTGCCAGCAGCTCCGAATTACCCTCCGGGACTGGTAAGCAGTTCTTC. Translation gives CASSSELPSGTGKQFF.

This clone was recorded a few times. The chain combines TRBV6-5 with TRBJ2-2, with TRBD2 matching over 10 bases. Trimming cost V 8 bases and J 9 bases; bases outside gene matches: 6. The CDR3 loop spans 13 amino acids. Germline loops: CDR1 MNHEY, CDR2 SVGAGI. The CDR3 nucleotides read TGTGCCAGCTGCAGCGGGAGGGCCCGGGAGCTGTTTTTT. It codes for CASCSGRARELFF.

The V gene is TRBV5-4, the J gene TRBJ2-5; D unresolved. The germline V and J ends were trimmed by 4 bases and 2 bases, with 6 bases remaining between them. The CDR3 totals 12 residues. Germline values: CDR1 SGHNT, CDR2 YYREEE (reference sequence). CDR3 DNA: TGTGCCAGCAGCATCAATCAAGAGACCCAGTACTTC. Residues: CASSINQETQYF.

The chain couples TRBV11-2 to TRBJ2-6; 8 nucleotides align to TRBD1. The CDR3 sequence is 16 residues long. CDR1 and CDR2 (germline): SGHAT, FQNNGV. The J segment lost 4 bases and the V segment lost 5 bases, leaving 7 bases of the junction unmatched. The CDR3 protein is CASSVYRGDGANVLTF. As DNA, the CDR3 is TGTGCCAGCAGCGTATACAGGGGGGACGGGGCCAACGTCCTGACTTTC. Supplemented by reference TRBV11-2 and TRBJ2-6, the full variable domain reads EAGVAQSPRYKIIEKRQSVAFWCNPISGHATLYWYQQILGQGPKLLIQFQNNGVVDDSQLPKDRFSAERLKGVDSTLKIQPAKLEDSAVYLCASSVYRGDGANVLTFGAGSRLTVL.

J is TRBJ2-3 and V is TRBV29-1; a weak D match, TRBD2 (6 bases). This CDR3 spans 14 amino acids. Trimming shortened V by 7 bases and J by 2 bases, and 16 bases separated the two germline ends. Germline V gene sequence: CDR1 SQVTM, CDR2 ANQGSEA. The CDR3: CSGLGRGHTDTQYF. In nucleotides, the CDR3 is TGCAGCGGCCTGGGGCGGGGTCACACAGATACGCAGTATTTT.

CDR3 protein: CASSERGRISYEQYF. The CDR3 DNA sequence: TGTGCCAGCAGTGAAAGGGGCAGGATCTCCTACGAGCAGTACTTC. The chain carries TRBV2 and TRBJ2-7, with TRBD1 as a possible D gene (5 bases). Germline V lookup: CDR1 SNHLY, CDR2 FYNNEI. CDR3 size: 15 residues. V shed 2 bases and J shed 0 bases, with 11 bases lying between them.

The gene calls are TRBV6-4 and TRBJ2-7, with 9 bases identical to TRBD2. The CDR3 is made up of 17 amino acids. Trimming took 0 bases from V and 7 from J; bases not matched to a gene: 13. Germline loops: CDR1 MRHNA, CDR2 SNTAGT. CDR3 in amino acids: CASSDSKMPSGAQEQYF. CDR3 bases: TGTGCCAGCAGTGACTCGAAGATGCCTAGCGGGGCGCAGGAGCAGTACTTC.

The chain uses TRBV18 and TRBJ2-5, with 8 bases lining up with TRBD1. V trimming: 2 bases; J trimming: 1 base; junction bases outside the gene matches: 6. The CDR3 covers 16 residues. The germline CDR1 and CDR2 sequences are KGHSH and LQKENI. In DNA, the CDR3 is TGTGCCAGCTCACCAGGAGACAGGGGATTCCAAGAGACCCAGTACTTC. Translated: CASSPGDRGFQETQYF.

This clone was counted a single time. The chain has TRBV7-6 and TRBJ1-2, with D uncertain. The germline V gene has CDR1 SGHVS and CDR2 FNYEAQ. V was clipped by 10 bases and J by 3 bases, with 18 bases between them. The CDR3 is 14 residues long. CDR3 sequence: CATKEDPGDYGYTF. In DNA form, the CDR3 reads TGTGCCACCAAGGAGGACCCTGGGGACTATGGCTACACCTTC.

The chain joins TRBV5-6 to TRBJ2-2; weak D call: TRBD1 (5 bases). Trimming shortened V by 1 base and J by 5 bases, and 9 bases separated the two germline ends. Germline CDR1 reads SGHDT; CDR2 reads YYEEEE. CDR3 length: 14 residues. The CDR3 loop is CASSLLGRTGELFF. CDR3 nucleotides: TGTGCCAGCAGCTTGTTGGGGCGGACCGGGGAGCTGTTTTTT.

The CDR3 sequence: CASSVGTTSLNEKLFF. The CDR3 bases are TGTGCCAGCAGCGTAGGGACAACAAGTCTTAATGAAAAACTGTTTTTT. The V gene is TRBV9, the J gene TRBJ1-4, with TRBD1 as a possible D gene (5 bases). Germline V lookup: CDR1 SGDLS, CDR2 YYNGEE. The CDR3 runs 16 residues. Between the trimmed V and J ends, which lost 0 bases and 4 bases, there was a span of 13 bases.

V gene TRBV6-5 combines with J gene TRBJ1-5; D perhaps matches TRBD1 (6 bases). V was trimmed by 6 bases and J by 7 bases, leaving 13 bases between them. Germline lookup yields CDR1 MNHEY and CDR2 SVGAGI. CDR3 length: 13 residues. CDR3 loop: CASSNQGNQPQHF. DNA for the CDR3: TGTGCCAGCAGCAATCAGGGGAACCAGCCCCAGCATTTT.

A note on this clone: The same CDR3 is also encoded by other DNA sequences in this sample. The gene calls are TRBV29-1 and TRBJ1-2; the D gene is possibly TRBD1 (6 bases). CDR3 length: 12 amino acids. The V and J ends lost 3 bases and 2 bases respectively, with 7 bases between them. The germline V gene has CDR1 SQVTM and CDR2 ANQGSEA. This chain's CDR3 is CSVDTGNYGYTF. CDR3 coding DNA: TGCAGCGTTGATACAGGGAACTATGGCTACACCTTC.